These 8 T cell receptor beta chains came from one sample sequenced in a study of T cells in tuberculosis. Generated by immunoSEQ multiplex PCR, the TCRdb table keeps only in-frame clones and is missing some. The profile covers around 30,000 clones, with approximately 95% appearing a single time and more than 4% taken by the ten largest. The sample consisted of PBMCs. The receptors originated from a donor aged 5 to 30 with latent tuberculosis or without tuberculosis infection.

The chain links TRBV5-1 to TRBJ1-3; D not resolved. The CDR3 consists of 16 residues. The germline CDR1 and CDR2 sequences are SGHRS and YFSETQ. Trimming cost V 1 base and J 2 bases, with 13 bases left between them. The CDR3 reads CASSLMEMVAGNTIYF. As DNA, the CDR3 is TGCGCCAGCAGCTTGATGGAGATGGTTGCTGGAAACACCATATATTTT.

This clone was detected once. J is TRBJ1-3 and V is TRBV7-8; D call uncertain. Trimming stripped 5 bases from V and 4 bases from J, with 12 bases between. This CDR3 region has 14 residues. Germline V gene sequence: CDR1 SGHVS, CDR2 FQNEAQ. CDR3 sequence reads: CASSHEGGGNTIYF. Here the CDR3 DNA reads TGTGCCAGCAGCCACGAGGGAGGAGGAAACACCATATATTTT.

Only one count was recorded for this clone. The rearrangement joins TRBV28 to TRBJ1-1; no firm D call. V shed 5 bases and J shed 6 bases, with 16 bases lying between them. The CDR3 extends over 14 amino acids. Germline V gene data show CDR1 as MDHEN and CDR2 as SYDVKM. CDR3 DNA: TGTGCCAGCAGTCCACAAGGACTTCTACCTGAAGCTTTCTTT. It specifies CASSPQGLLPEAFF.

The rearrangement uses TRBV4-3 and TRBJ1-4; 10 nucleotides align to TRBD1. The V segment lost 1 base and the J segment 13 bases; nucleotides outside the gene matches: 9. The CDR3 spans 15 residues. Germline assignment: CDR1 LGHNA and CDR2 YSLEER. The CDR3 region is CASSQVWIGDRGLFF. Here the CDR3 DNA reads TGCGCCAGCAGCCAAGTATGGATCGGGGACAGGGGACTGTTTTTT.

This clone was observed once. The chain has TRBV27 and TRBJ2-7; D is unresolved. This CDR3 is built from 15 residues. Deletions cut 5 bases from V and 2 bases from J, with 16 bases between. CDR1 and CDR2 (germline): MNHEY, SMNVEV (reference sequence). This CDR3 reads CASSVKWSPPYEQYF. The CDR3, as DNA: TGTGCCAGCAGTGTGAAATGGAGCCCCCCCTACGAGCAGTACTTC.

V usage is TRBV4-3 and J usage is TRBJ2-3; the match to TRBD2 covers 7 bases. Germline-derived CDR1 and CDR2 are LGHNA and YSLEER. Trimming removed 1 base from V and 0 bases from J; junction bases left unmatched: 4. This CDR3 has 16 amino acids. Here the CDR3 DNA reads TGCGCCAGCAGCCAAGTCGTACTAGCGAGCACAGATACGCAGTATTTT. Its translation is CASSQVVLASTDTQYF.

The chain recombines TRBV7-2 with TRBJ2-7, with a possible D match to TRBD2 (6 bases). The length of the CDR3 is 14 residues. Trimming took 1 base from V and 9 from J, leaving 16 bases between them. Germline CDR1 reads SGHTA; CDR2 reads FQGNSA. The CDR3 bases are TGTGCCAGCAGCTTAGGGGTTCCGACCGGGGGGCAGTACTTC. This translates into CASSLGVPTGGQYF. The variable domain in full, with the rest retrieved from reference TRBV7-2 and TRBJ2-7, is GAGVSQSPSNKVTEKGKDVELRCDPISGHTALYWYRQSLGQGLEFLIYFQGNSAPDKSGLPSDRFSAERTGGSVSTLTIQRTQQEDSAVYLCASSLGVPTGGQYFGPGTRLTVT.

The rearrangement joins TRBV7-2 to TRBJ2-1; TRBD2 agrees at 11 bases. The V gene's germline CDR1 is SGHTA and CDR2 FQGNSA. The J segment lost 4 bases and the V segment lost 6 bases, leaving 5 bases of the junction unmatched. The CDR3 totals 15 residues. The CDR3 DNA is TGTGCCAGCAGTTTTAGCGGGGGGGCATACAATGAGCAGTTCTTC. It encodes CASSFSGGAYNEQFF.